The next 22 T cell receptor beta chains were all read from a single sample in a study of T cell responses to AZD1222 COVID-19 vaccine (dated by TCRdb to 2020 to 2022). Libraries were built with the immunoSEQ multiplex PCR assay. The table comes from immuneACCESS by way of TCRdb, which keeps in-frame sequences with V and J called. Part of the clones is missing from these tables; in studies checked, under half for an unresolved V gene and the rest for unknown reasons. This sample comprises 95,000 to 130,000 clones, 85% to 95% of them detected only once. The ten biggest clones cover about 2.7% of the sample. The sample's time point label is to be understood as: baseline before first vaccination. This specimen consisted of peripheral blood, obtained on day 0 of AZD1222 vaccination. The receptors were gathered from an adult in good health.

CDR3 DNA sequence: TGTGCCTGGATCTCGCGGATGGGGAACACTGAAGCTTTCTTT. Protein product: CAWISRMGNTEAFF. The chain joins TRBV30 to TRBJ1-1; D remains ambiguous. Per the germline V gene, CDR1 is GTSNPN and CDR2 is SVGIG (reference sequence). CDR3 length: 14 amino acids. V was clipped by 4 bases and J by 1 base, with 13 bases between them.

The chain couples TRBV18 to TRBJ2-1; the match to TRBD2 covers 7 bases. V lost 3 bases to trimming and J lost 6 bases; unmatched junction nucleotides: 11. The CDR3 is 16 amino acids. In germline, CDR1 is KGHSH, CDR2 LQKENI. The CDR3 nucleotides read TGTGCCAGCTCACCTCAATCTAGCGGACGTTTCAATGAGCAGTTCTTC. Residues: CASSPQSSGRFNEQFF.

V is TRBV7-9 and J is TRBJ2-1; either TRBD1 or TRBD2 may supply D (5 bases each). Germline V gives CDR1 SEHNR, CDR2 FQNEAQ (reference sequence). V lost 5 bases and J 0 bases, leaving 11 bases between the germline ends. The CDR3 runs 15 residues. CDR3 sequence (DNA): TGTGCCAGCAGCCCCCGGGGCAACTCCTACAATGAGCAGTTCTTC. This codes for CASSPRGNSYNEQFF.

This chain uses TRBV20-1 with TRBJ1-4; possibly TRBD1 for D (5 bases). V was pared by 3 bases and J by 2 bases, with 13 bases between. CDR3 length: 15 residues. CDR1 and CDR2 from the germline V gene are DFQATT and SNEGSKA (reference sequence). CDR3 in amino acids: CSASIQAATNEKLFF. The CDR3 DNA reads as TGCAGTGCTAGTATACAGGCGGCGACTAATGAAAAACTGTTTTTT.

The J gene is TRBJ2-7, the V gene TRBV4-1; 11 bases are shared with TRBD1. The CDR3 loop spans 16 amino acids. Trimming removed 0 bases from V and 1 base from J; junction bases left unmatched: 2. Germline lookup yields CDR1 MGHRA and CDR2 YSYEKL. CDR3 protein: CASSQERDRGSYEQYF. In DNA, the CDR3 is TGCGCCAGCAGCCAAGAACGGGACAGGGGGTCCTACGAGCAGTACTTC.

J is TRBJ2-7 and V is TRBV11-2, with D perhaps matching TRBD1 (6 bases). Germline lookup yields CDR1 SGHAT and CDR2 FQNNGV. The V and J ends lost 5 bases and 0 bases respectively, with 11 bases between them. The CDR3 has 14 amino acids. The CDR3 DNA reads TGTGCCAGCAGCCAGGGGCACATCTCCTACGAGCAGTACTTC. Its translation: CASSQGHISYEQYF.

This chain uses TRBV5-4 with TRBJ1-2; D uncertain. Germline loops: CDR1 SGHNT, CDR2 YYREEE (reference sequence). The CDR3 length is 13 residues. V gave up 1 base and J gave up 3 bases, with 7 bases separating them. CDR3 sequence: CASSLKWDYGYTF. The CDR3 DNA sequence: TGTGCCAGCAGCTTGAAGTGGGACTATGGCTACACCTTC.

V usage is TRBV6-4 and J usage is TRBJ1-2, with TRBD1 identical over 7 bases. The CDR3 runs to 15 residues. V shed 4 bases, J shed 4 bases, and the junction held 9 bases outside the gene matches. The germline CDR1 and CDR2 sequences are MRHNA and SNTAGT. CDR3 loop: CASSVGPGDSYGYTF. The CDR3 bases are TGTGCCAGCAGTGTAGGTCCGGGGGACAGCTATGGCTACACCTTC.

The chain joins TRBV19 to TRBJ2-1; D is unresolved. V was cut by 5 bases and J by 0 bases, with 14 bases left in between. Germline V gene sequence: CDR1 LNHDA, CDR2 SQIVND (reference sequence). This CDR3 contains 16 residues. In DNA form, the CDR3 reads TGTGCCAGTAGTGCCCTTGTTGGAAGCTCCTACAATGAGCAGTTCTTC. Amino acids: CASSALVGSSYNEQFF.

This chain links TRBV5-4 with TRBJ2-7; tentative D call: TRBD1 (7 bases). Germline CDR1 and CDR2: SGHNT and YYREEE (reference sequence). The CDR3 consists of 14 residues. Trimming stripped 4 bases from V and 2 bases from J, with 13 bases between. In DNA, the CDR3 is TGTGCCAGCAGCCCAGGGGGGATAGCCTACGAGCAGTACTTC. Translating gives CASSPGGIAYEQYF.

The J gene is TRBJ1-3, the V gene TRBV18; D might be TRBD1 (5 bases). The CDR3 has 16 residues. V was shortened by 3 bases and J by 0 bases, with 12 bases between the two germline ends. CDR1 is KGHSH, CDR2 LQKENI, per germline. The CDR3 here is CASSPSTGSSGNTIYF. For the CDR3, the DNA is TGTGCCAGCTCACCTTCTACAGGCTCCTCTGGAAACACCATATATTTT.

This clone appeared once. The rearrangement uses TRBV28 and TRBJ1-6; 10 positions match TRBD1. This CDR3 region has 14 residues. The trim removed 5 bases at V and 10 bases at J, leaving 5 bases unmatched. Germline V gene data show CDR1 as MDHEN and CDR2 as SYDVKM. The CDR3 is CASSPRQGASPLHF. In DNA, the CDR3 is TGTGCCAGCAGTCCTAGACAGGGGGCCTCACCCCTCCACTTT.

The rearrangement links TRBV2 to TRBJ2-3; D not certain. Germline V gives CDR1 SNHLY, CDR2 FYNNEI. Trimming removed 8 bases at V and 2 bases at J, with 8 bases between. The CDR3 runs to 12 residues. The CDR3 DNA is TGTGCCAGCCAACCCGACACAGATACGCAGTATTTT. Amino acid sequence: CASQPDTDTQYF.

The rearrangement joins TRBV11-2 to TRBJ2-1; no clear D gene. The CDR3 consists of 14 residues. The V gene lost 2 bases and the J gene lost 8 bases, with 13 bases spanning the gap. Germline V CDR1 and CDR2: SGHAT, FQNNGV. This CDR3 reads CASSLFTLTDEQFF. The CDR3 DNA follows: TGTGCCAGCAGCTTATTTACTCTCACCGATGAGCAGTTCTTC. The complete variable domain, with remaining parts taken from reference TRBV11-2 and TRBJ2-1, reads EAGVAQSPRYKIIEKRQSVAFWCNPISGHATLYWYQQILGQGPKLLIQFQNNGVVDDSQLPKDRFSAERLKGVDSTLKIQPAKLEDSAVYLCASSLFTLTDEQFFGPGTRLTVL.

This rearrangement joins TRBV19 to TRBJ2-2; maybe TRBD1 (5 bases). This CDR3 is built from 13 residues. V lost 9 bases, J lost 4 bases, and 12 bases lay in between. Germline assignment: CDR1 LNHDA and CDR2 SQIVND (reference sequence). The CDR3 sequence is CASKGHITGELFF. The CDR3 nucleotides read TGTGCCAGCAAAGGACACATCACCGGGGAGCTGTTTTTT.

V is TRBV18 and J is TRBJ1-5, with D hard to call. Germline V gene lookup returns CDR1 KGHSH and CDR2 LQKENI. V was pared by 2 bases and J by 0 bases, with 17 bases between. The CDR3 has 18 amino acids. CDR3 sequence (DNA): TGTGCCAGCTCACCAGAGGAGGGAACTCTCACTAGCAATCAGCCCCAGCATTTT. Its translation is CASSPEEGTLTSNQPQHF.

This clone was detected once. The DNA of the CDR3 is TGTGCCAGCAGTTTAGTACAGTACAATTCACCCCTCCACTTT. Its protein is CASSLVQYNSPLHF. This rearrangement joins TRBV27 to TRBJ1-6; D gene unclear. Trimming removed 2 bases from V and 7 bases from J, with 9 bases in between. Germline V gene lookup returns CDR1 MNHEY and CDR2 SMNVEV (reference sequence). The CDR3 spans 14 residues.

The sample holds one count of this clone. The genes are TRBV7-8 and TRBJ2-1; D gene unclear. The CDR3 length is 14 residues. V was cut by 5 bases and J by 6 bases, with 14 bases left in between. CDR1 and CDR2 from the germline V gene are SGHVS and FQNEAQ. As DNA, the CDR3 is TGTGCCAGCAGCCCAAAGTGGGCGAGCAATGAGCAGTTCTTC. As protein: CASSPKWASNEQFF.

The CDR3 region is CASSLGGRNVYNEQFF. In DNA, the CDR3 is TGTGCCAGCAGCTTAGGCGGGAGGAACGTATACAATGAGCAGTTCTTC. The chain joins TRBV11-3 to TRBJ2-1; the match to TRBD2 covers 8 bases. V trimming: 1 base; J trimming: 4 bases; junction bases outside the gene matches: 6. Germline loops: CDR1 SGHNT, CDR2 YENEEA. The CDR3 has 16 amino acids. Combining the CDR3 with reference TRBV11-3 and TRBJ2-1 gives the whole variable domain EAGVVQSPRYKIIEKKQPVAFWCNPISGHNTLYWYLQNLGQGPELLIRYENEEAVDDSQLPKDRFSAERLKGVDSTLKIQPAELGDSAVYLCASSLGGRNVYNEQFFGPGTRLTVL.

Only one count was recorded for this clone. The chain uses TRBV5-1 and TRBJ2-1, with 11 bases aligning to TRBD2. After removal of 1 base from V and 7 bases from J, the junction contained 13 bases not matched to a gene. The CDR3 loop spans 18 amino acids. In germline, CDR1 is SGHRS, CDR2 YFSETQ. The CDR3 is CASSLKSLTTSGGNEQFF. The DNA for the CDR3 is TGCGCCAGCAGCTTGAAGTCCTTGACTACTAGCGGGGGAAATGAGCAGTTCTTC.

The V and J genes are TRBV6-5 and TRBJ2-5; 10 nucleotides align to TRBD2. The CDR3 loop spans 14 amino acids. Germline assignment: CDR1 MNHEY and CDR2 SVGAGI. Trimming took 2 bases from V and 4 from J; bases not matched to a gene: 1. CDR3 sequence reads: CASSYASGRETQYF. The CDR3 bases are TGTGCCAGCAGTTACGCTAGCGGGAGAGAGACCCAGTACTTC.

The chain carries TRBV24-1 and TRBJ2-1; 7 nucleotides align to TRBD1. This CDR3 is 14 amino acids long. CDR1 and CDR2 from the germline V gene are KGHDR and SFDVKD. Trimming took 4 bases from V and 5 from J; bases not matched to a gene: 4. The CDR3 DNA sequence: TGTGCCACCAGTGACACAGGGGCAGACAATGAGCAGTTCTTC. It specifies CATSDTGADNEQFF.